What follows are 7 T cell receptor beta chains derived from one specimen sequenced in a study of blood T cells in healthy people across ages. With a J-beta primer mix and a sample-barcoded 5' primer, a second PCR ran about 7 to 11 cycles. TCRdb re-called the 5' RACE reads with MiXCR, one entry per CDR3 protein. The sample records over a million distinct CDR3 sequences, approximately 40% being singletons. The sequenced material came from blood. The source of these receptors is a woman aged 18-29 years in good health.

The chain joins TRBV20-1 to TRBJ2-7; TRBD1 agrees at 9 bases. From germline, CDR1 is DFQATT and CDR2 SNEGSKA (reference sequence). Unmatched junction bases numbered 5, after V lost 3 bases and J lost 5 bases. This CDR3 has 13 residues. The CDR3 DNA is TGCAGTGCTAGTTGGGACAGGGTAGACGAGCAGTACTTC. Its protein product is CSASWDRVDEQYF.

J is TRBJ2-3 and V is TRBV2; TRBD2 aligns across 12 bases. The CDR3 length is 14 residues. V dropped 10 bases and J dropped 3; count of bases not matched to a gene: 5. The germline CDR1 and CDR2 sequences are SNHLY and FYNNEI. The CDR3 loop reads CATKGTSGTDTQYF. The CDR3 DNA is TGTGCCACGAAAGGGACTAGCGGGACAGATACGCAGTATTTT.

At least ten counts were recorded for this clonotype. The chain's CDR3 is CSAFPGLAASSYNEQFF. The CDR3 nucleotides read TGCAGTGCCTTTCCGGGACTAGCGGCCAGCTCCTACAATGAGCAGTTCTTC. This sequence joins TRBV20-1 and TRBJ2-1; 11 bases agree with TRBD2. The CDR3 totals 17 residues. Germline lookup yields CDR1 DFQATT and CDR2 SNEGSKA (reference sequence). Trimming took 6 bases from V and 0 from J; bases not matched to a gene: 10.

A few counts support this clonotype. The CDR3 is CASKGSNTGELFF. CDR3 nucleotide sequence: TGTGCCAGCAAAGGTTCGAACACCGGGGAGCTGTTTTTT. The V gene is TRBV7-2, the J gene TRBJ2-2, with no clear D. V was cut by 7 bases and J by 0 bases, with 6 bases left in between. Per germline, CDR1 SGHTA and CDR2 FQGNSA. The length of the CDR3 is 13 residues.

J is TRBJ2-7 and V is TRBV10-3; possible D gene TRBD1, 6 bases. Trimming stripped 10 bases from V and 3 bases from J, with 13 bases between. Germline V gene sequence: CDR1 ENHRY, CDR2 SYGVKD. The CDR3 totals 12 residues. The CDR3 DNA follows: TGTGCCACAGGGCAGGACAGCTACGAGCAGTACTTC. Its protein is CATGQDSYEQYF.

The chain has TRBV12-3 or TRBV12-4 and TRBJ2-7; 9 nucleotides agree with TRBD1. Unmatched junction bases numbered 16, after V lost 5 bases and J lost 2 bases. CDR3 length equals 18 residues. CDR3 sequence reads: CASSTGTGFALVPYEQYF. The CDR3 DNA is TGTGCCAGCAGTACCGGGACAGGGTTCGCCCTAGTACCCTACGAGCAGTACTTC.

V is TRBV6-2 or TRBV6-3 and J is TRBJ2-7, with TRBD1 as a possible D gene (5 bases). CDR1 and CDR2 from the germline V gene are MNHEY and SVGEGT. The length of the CDR3 is 14 residues. V was trimmed by 7 bases and J by 3 bases, leaving 16 bases between them. The CDR3 sequence: CASTSGSGLYEQYF. CDR3 in DNA: TGTGCCAGCACCTCAGGGTCAGGGCTCTACGAGCAGTACTTC.